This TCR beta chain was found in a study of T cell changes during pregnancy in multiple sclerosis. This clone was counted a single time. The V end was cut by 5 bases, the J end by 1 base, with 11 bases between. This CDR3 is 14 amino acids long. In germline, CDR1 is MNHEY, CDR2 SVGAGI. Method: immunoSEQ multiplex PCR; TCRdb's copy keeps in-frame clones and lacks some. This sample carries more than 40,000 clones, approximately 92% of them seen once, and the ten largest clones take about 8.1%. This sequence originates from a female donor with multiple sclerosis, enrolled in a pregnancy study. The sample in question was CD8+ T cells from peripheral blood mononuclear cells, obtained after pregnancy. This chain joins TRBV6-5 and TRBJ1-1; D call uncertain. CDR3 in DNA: TGTGCCAGCAGTCCTACTGGGAGGAACACTGAAGCTTTCTTT. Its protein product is CASSPTGRNTEAFF.